Listed below are T cell receptor beta chains from one sample, sequenced in a study of cytomegalovirus exposure and HLA in healthy donors. Data came from immunoSEQ multiplex PCR; TCRdb stores just in-frame clones and leaves some out. The sample holds about 62,000 clones, 65% to 85% seen once. Sequenced: PBMCs. Receptor source: a young woman in good health and CMV-seronegative. Both conserved end residues are part of each CDR3. D genes are given only for firm matches. Clone size appears in some rows only: once, few, many, or a class for an expanded clone.

CDR3nt	CDR3aa	abundance	v_gene	j_gene	d_gene
TGTGCCAGCAGCTTGGTGACTAGTTCAGATACGCAGTATTTT	CASSLVTSSDTQYF	.	TRBV5-5	TRBJ2-3	.
TGTGCCAGCAGCGTAGGCGGGACTAGCAATCAGCCCCAGCATTTT	CASSVGGTSNQPQHF	.	TRBV9	TRBJ1-5	.
TGCAGCGTGGAGAGAAACTCCTATGGCTACACCTTC	CSVERNSYGYTF	.	TRBV29-1	TRBJ1-2	.
TGCGCCAGCAGCTCCCCAGGTGTGGCAGGTCAAGAGACCCAGTACTTC	CASSSPGVAGQETQYF	once	TRBV5-1	TRBJ2-5	.
TGTGCCAGCAGCCTCTCTACCATGTTCACCGGGACACCGAACACTGAAGCTTTCTTT	CASSLSTMFTGTPNTEAFF	.	TRBV7-8	TRBJ1-1	.
TGTGCCAGCAGTACCCGGGACAGAGGGCAGCCCCAGCATTTT	CASSTRDRGQPQHF	.	TRBV6-5	TRBJ1-5	TRBD1
TGTGCCAGCAGCGTAGTGGGCGGGGTCCCGGAATACGAGCAGTACTTC	CASSVVGGVPEYEQYF	.	TRBV9	TRBJ2-7	.
TGTGCCAGTAGCCGGGACAGGCAACTCTCCTATGGCTACACCTTC	CASSRDRQLSYGYTF	.	TRBV19	TRBJ1-2	TRBD1
TGTGCCAGCAGCTTAGAGCAAGGGGGACGTAATAACTCCTACGAGCAGTACTTC	CASSLEQGGRNNSYEQYF	few	TRBV11-3	TRBJ2-7	.
TGTGCCAGCAGCGTAACACGGACAAGCGAGCAGTACTTC	CASSVTRTSEQYF	few	TRBV9	TRBJ2-7	.
TGTGCCAGTGGAGGGGACGTACACTACAATGAGCAGTTCTTC	CASGGDVHYNEQFF	.	TRBV19	TRBJ2-1	.
TGTGCCAGCAGTTATGGTGCGGGGGGCCTGTCCTACGAGCAGTACTTC	CASSYGAGGLSYEQYF	.	TRBV27	TRBJ2-7	TRBD2
TGTGCCAGCAGTCGATGGGGGGGGCACGGCACCGGGGAGCTGTTTTTT	CASSRWGGHGTGELFF	.	TRBV27	TRBJ2-2	.
TGTTCCAGCAGCTTATCGTCAGGGAATACTAATGAAAAACTGTTTTTT	CSSSLSSGNTNEKLFF	.	TRBV7-9	TRBJ1-4	.
TGTGCCAGCAGTTGGGCCAGGGTGGGTGAAGCTTTCTTT	CASSWARVGEAFF	.	TRBV27	TRBJ1-1	.
TGTGCCAGCAGCTTAGGACAGAATATGAACACCGGGGAGCTGTTTTTT	CASSLGQNMNTGELFF	.	TRBV11-3	TRBJ2-2	.
TGTGCCAGCAGCCGGCCAGGCCGGAACACTGAAGCTTTCTTT	CASSRPGRNTEAFF	.	TRBV7-6	TRBJ1-1	.
TGCGCCAGCAGCCAAGAACGGTCACCTTACAATGAGCAGTTCTTC	CASSQERSPYNEQFF	.	TRBV4-3	TRBJ2-1	.
TGTGCCTGGAGTGTAGGGGACAGCCTAGCCAAAAACATTCAGTACTTC	CAWSVGDSLAKNIQYF	.	TRBV30	TRBJ2-4	TRBD1
TGCAGCGTTGAAGATCCAAGGGGCCTGTCCTACGAGCAGTACTTC	CSVEDPRGLSYEQYF	.	TRBV29-1	TRBJ2-7	.
TGTGCCAGCAGTTTAGGCAGGGTCCTTGAAGCTTTCTTT	CASSLGRVLEAFF	few	TRBV28	TRBJ1-1	.
TGTGCCAGCTCACCACCGACGGGGACTGAAGCTTTCTTT	CASSPPTGTEAFF	.	TRBV18	TRBJ1-1	.
TGTGCCAGCTCACCACGGGCTAGCGGGGGAGCTAGCACAGATACGCAGTATTTT	CASSPRASGGASTDTQYF	.	TRBV18	TRBJ2-3	TRBD2
TGCGCCAGCAGCCCGCGTGCTGAGGGCACAGATACGCAGTATTTT	CASSPRAEGTDTQYF	.	TRBV4-3	TRBJ2-3	.
TGTGCCAGCAGCTTAGCGACTAGCGGGTCCTACGAGCAGTACTTC	CASSLATSGSYEQYF	.	TRBV7-2	TRBJ2-7	TRBD2
TGTGCCAGTAGTAGGCCAGGGGGCAAGAACTATGGCTACACCTTC	CASSRPGGKNYGYTF	.	TRBV19	TRBJ1-2	TRBD1
TGTGCCAGCAGTTACCTTCCACAGGACACTGAAGCTTTCTTT	CASSYLPQDTEAFF	.	TRBV6-6	TRBJ1-1	.
.	CASSSSAGDTQYF	.	TRBV27	TRBJ2-3	.
TGTGCCAGCATCGTACTCTGGGAAGCTTTCTTT	CASIVLWEAFF	few	TRBV6-1	TRBJ1-1	.
TGTGCCAGCAGCCAAGGGGGGGAGGGAAGCACTGAAGCTTTCTTT	CASSQGGEGSTEAFF	.	TRBV5-4	TRBJ1-1	.
TGCGCCAGTGCCCACGGGGAAAATGAAGCTTTCTTT	CASAHGENEAFF	.	TRBV5-1	TRBJ1-1	.
TGTGCCAGCAGCTTAGATCGGGCTAGCGGGGGGGCCAATGAGCAGTTCTTC	CASSLDRASGGANEQFF	.	TRBV11-2	TRBJ2-1	TRBD2
TGTGCCAGCAGTTACTCGCAGGGGGTCTGGTTCTTC	CASSYSQGVWFF	once	TRBV6-5	TRBJ2-1	TRBD1
TGCAGCGTTCCTGGGCGGCCGGGGAACGAGCAGTACTTC	CSVPGRPGNEQYF	.	TRBV29-1	TRBJ2-7	.
TGTGCCAGCAGCTTGGACAGAGATACGCAGTATTTT	CASSLDRDTQYF	.	TRBV5-4	TRBJ2-3	.
TGTGCCAGCAGTCATGCCCACGAGAATGAAAAACTGTTTTTT	CASSHAHENEKLFF	.	TRBV6-6	TRBJ1-4	.
TGTGCCAGCAGCTTGGCCCCCGGGGAGACTGAAGCTTTCTTT	CASSLAPGETEAFF	.	TRBV7-2	TRBJ1-1	.
TGTGCCAGCACTTCAGGGTACCAAGAGACCCAGTACTTC	CASTSGYQETQYF	.	TRBV2	TRBJ2-5	.
TGCGCCAGCAGCTTGGCCTCCGGTGGTGATACGCAGTATTTT	CASSLASGGDTQYF	.	TRBV5-1	TRBJ2-3	.
TGCGCCAGCAGCTGGTCCGGGGATCGGGGGACCCAGTACTTC	CASSWSGDRGTQYF	.	TRBV5-1	TRBJ2-5	.
TGCGCCAGCAGCCAAGATAGCGGGGCCTACAATGAGCAGTTCTTC	CASSQDSGAYNEQFF	.	TRBV4-3	TRBJ2-1	TRBD2
TGTGCCAGCAGCTCATACAGGGTAAAGTCGGGAGAAAAACTGTTTTTT	CASSSYRVKSGEKLFF	.	TRBV5-6	TRBJ1-4	.
TGCGCCAGCAGCCAACAGGGAGGCGAAGAAAAACTGTTTTTT	CASSQQGGEEKLFF	.	TRBV4-1	TRBJ1-4	.
TGTGCCAGCAGCTCCTCCAGGGCGGGGCAGCCCCAGCATTTT	CASSSSRAGQPQHF	.	TRBV7-8	TRBJ1-5	.
TGTGCCAGCAGCTTTGGGACAGGGGGCCACGAGCAGTACTTC	CASSFGTGGHEQYF	once	TRBV13	TRBJ2-7	TRBD1
TGTGCCAGCTCACGATCCAGGGGGGAAGGGAACACTGAAGCTTTCTTT	CASSRSRGEGNTEAFF	.	TRBV18	TRBJ1-1	TRBD1
TGTGCCAGCAGTTATTACAGGGGGGCTGAAGCTTTCTTT	CASSYYRGAEAFF	.	TRBV11-3	TRBJ1-1	TRBD1
TGTGCCAGCAGTGACGCCCGGGACAGGGTTGAGACCCAGTACTTC	CASSDARDRVETQYF	.	TRBV25-1	TRBJ2-5	TRBD1
TGTGCCAGCAGCCAAGATGAAGGAAGTGGGGGGGCCGCAACCAATGAGCAGTTCTTC	CASSQDEGSGGAATNEQFF	.	TRBV4-2	TRBJ2-1	.
TGTGCCAGCAGCCCTTCGGGGGGAGCCTGGAACAATGAGCAGTTCTTC	CASSPSGGAWNNEQFF	.	TRBV11-2	TRBJ2-1	TRBD2
TGTGCCAGCAGCCGGGACAGGAACACCGGGGAGCTGTTTTTT	CASSRDRNTGELFF	.	TRBV5-4	TRBJ2-2	TRBD1
TGTGCCGGCAGTGGTGGGCCAGACTATGGCTACACCTTC	CAGSGGPDYGYTF	.	TRBV2	TRBJ1-2	.
TGTGCCAGCAGCCCGCTAGCTACAGGGTCCTATGGCTACACCTTC	CASSPLATGSYGYTF	.	TRBV7-2	TRBJ1-2	.
TGCGCCAGCAGCACCCGACAGGGTGACGAGCAGTACTTC	CASSTRQGDEQYF	.	TRBV5-1	TRBJ2-7	TRBD1
TGTGCCAGCAGCTTAGAGACGACAGGGGGCGATGGCTACACCTTC	CASSLETTGGDGYTF	.	TRBV7-9	TRBJ1-2	TRBD1
TGTGCCAGCAGACCTCCGGGGGGGCGAGTAAATGAGCAGTTCTTC	CASRPPGGRVNEQFF	.	TRBV7-2	TRBJ2-1	TRBD2
TGTGCCAGCAGCGTGCAGGCTGCAACTAATGAAAAACTGTTTTTT	CASSVQAATNEKLFF	.	TRBV5-8	TRBJ1-4	.
TGTGCCAGCAGCTTCGGCAGGGTAACAGATACGCAGTATTTT	CASSFGRVTDTQYF	few	TRBV7-2	TRBJ2-3	.
TGTGCCAGTAGTATTACAGGGGTCACCGGGGAGCTGTTTTTT	CASSITGVTGELFF	.	TRBV19	TRBJ2-2	TRBD1